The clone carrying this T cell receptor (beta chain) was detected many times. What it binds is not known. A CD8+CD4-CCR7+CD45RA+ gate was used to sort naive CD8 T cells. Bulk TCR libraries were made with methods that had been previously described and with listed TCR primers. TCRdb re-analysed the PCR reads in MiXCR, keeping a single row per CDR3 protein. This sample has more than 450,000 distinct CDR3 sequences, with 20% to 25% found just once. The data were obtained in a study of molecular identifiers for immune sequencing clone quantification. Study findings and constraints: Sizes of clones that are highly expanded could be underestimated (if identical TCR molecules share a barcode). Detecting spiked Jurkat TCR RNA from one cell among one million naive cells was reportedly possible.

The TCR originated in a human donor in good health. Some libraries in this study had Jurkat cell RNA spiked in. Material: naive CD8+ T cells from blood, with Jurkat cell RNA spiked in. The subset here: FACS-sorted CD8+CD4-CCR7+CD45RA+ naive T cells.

The CDR3 is CAINTGTSGSTQYF. The CDR3 coding sequence is TGTGCCATCAACACCGGGACTAGCGGGAGCACGCAGTATTTT. The genes are TRBV10-3 and TRBJ2-3; TRBD2 agrees at 14 bases. The CDR3 loop spans 14 amino acids. CDR1 is ENHRY, CDR2 SYGVKD, per germline. The V and J ends lost 7 bases and 9 bases, in that order; junction bases with no gene match: 6.